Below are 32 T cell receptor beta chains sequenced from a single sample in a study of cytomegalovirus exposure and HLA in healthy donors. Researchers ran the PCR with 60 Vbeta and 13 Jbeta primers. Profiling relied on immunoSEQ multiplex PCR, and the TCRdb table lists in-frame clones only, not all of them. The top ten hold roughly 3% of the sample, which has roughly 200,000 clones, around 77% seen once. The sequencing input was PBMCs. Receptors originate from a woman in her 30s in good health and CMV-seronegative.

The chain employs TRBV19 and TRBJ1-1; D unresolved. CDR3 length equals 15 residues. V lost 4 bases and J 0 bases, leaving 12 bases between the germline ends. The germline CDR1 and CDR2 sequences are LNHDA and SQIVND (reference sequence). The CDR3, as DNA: TGTGCCAGTAGTACTTTACAGAGCATGAACACTGAAGCTTTCTTT. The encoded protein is CASSTLQSMNTEAFF.

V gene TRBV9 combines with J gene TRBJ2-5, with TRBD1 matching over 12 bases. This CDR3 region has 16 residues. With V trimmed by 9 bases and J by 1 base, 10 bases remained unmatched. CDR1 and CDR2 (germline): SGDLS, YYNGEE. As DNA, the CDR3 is TGTGCCACCAACCCCGGGACAGGGGGCCCCCAAGAGACCCAGTACTTC. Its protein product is CATNPGTGGPQETQYF.

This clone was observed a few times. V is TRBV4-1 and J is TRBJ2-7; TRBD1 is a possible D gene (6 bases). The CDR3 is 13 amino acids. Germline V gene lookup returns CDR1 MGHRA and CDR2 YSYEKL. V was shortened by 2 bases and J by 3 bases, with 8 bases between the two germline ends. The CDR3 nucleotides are TGCGCCAGCAGCCAAAACAGGGACTACGAGCAGTACTTC. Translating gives CASSQNRDYEQYF.

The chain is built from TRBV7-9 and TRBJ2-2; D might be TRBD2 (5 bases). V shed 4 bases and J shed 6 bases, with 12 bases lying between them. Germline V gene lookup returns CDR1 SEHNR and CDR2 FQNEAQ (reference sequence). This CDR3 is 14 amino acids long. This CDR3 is CASSSGVYAGELFF. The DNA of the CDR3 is TGTGCCAGCAGCTCCGGGGTTTATGCCGGGGAGCTGTTTTTT.

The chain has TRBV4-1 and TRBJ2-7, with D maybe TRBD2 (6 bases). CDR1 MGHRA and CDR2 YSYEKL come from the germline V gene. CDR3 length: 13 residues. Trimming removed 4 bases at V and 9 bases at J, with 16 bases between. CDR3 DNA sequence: TGCGCCAGCAGCCTCTTCCCCGGGGGACGGCAGTACTTC. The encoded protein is CASSLFPGGRQYF.

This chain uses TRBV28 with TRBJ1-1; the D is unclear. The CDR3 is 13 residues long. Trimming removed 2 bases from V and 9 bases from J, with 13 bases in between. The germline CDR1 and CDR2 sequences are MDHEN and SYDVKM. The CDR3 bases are TGTGCCAGCAGTTTACGAAATGGCTTGCAAGCTTTCTTT. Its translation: CASSLRNGLQAFF. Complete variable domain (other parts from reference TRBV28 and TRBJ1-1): DVKVTQSSRYLVKRTGEKVFLECVQDMDHENMFWYRQDPGLGLRLIYFSYDVKMKEKGDIPEGYSVSREKKERFSLILESASTNQTSMYLCASSLRNGLQAFFGQGTRLTVV.

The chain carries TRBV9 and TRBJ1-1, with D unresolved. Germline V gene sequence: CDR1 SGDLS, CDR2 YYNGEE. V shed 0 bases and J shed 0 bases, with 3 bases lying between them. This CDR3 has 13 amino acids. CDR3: CASSVAMNTEAFF. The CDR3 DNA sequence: TGTGCCAGCAGCGTAGCTATGAACACTGAAGCTTTCTTT.

In nucleotides, the CDR3 is TGTGCCAGCAGCTTAGACCCGGGACTAGACGAGCAGTACTTC. Translation gives CASSLDPGLDEQYF. The rearrangement links TRBV7-6 to TRBJ2-5; 8 nucleotides align to TRBD2. Near its end, the DNA agrees better with TRBJ2-7, so the J call may be wrong. The CDR3 is 14 amino acids. Germline loops: CDR1 SGHVS, CDR2 FNYEAQ.

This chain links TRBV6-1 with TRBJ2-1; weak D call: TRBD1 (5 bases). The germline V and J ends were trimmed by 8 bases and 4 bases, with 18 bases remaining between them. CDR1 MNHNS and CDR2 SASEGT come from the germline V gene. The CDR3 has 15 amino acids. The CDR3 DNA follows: TGTGCCAGCTTCCGGGCAAGGGGCGGTTACAATGAGCAGTTCTTC. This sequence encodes CASFRARGGYNEQFF.

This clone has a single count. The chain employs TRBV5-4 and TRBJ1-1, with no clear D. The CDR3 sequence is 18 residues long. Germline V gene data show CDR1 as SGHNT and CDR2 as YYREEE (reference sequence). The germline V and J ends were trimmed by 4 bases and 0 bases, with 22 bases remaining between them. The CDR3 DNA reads TGTGCCAGCAGCCTTACGTTATCGCCAGGCCGAATGAACACTGAAGCTTTCTTT. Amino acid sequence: CASSLTLSPGRMNTEAFF.

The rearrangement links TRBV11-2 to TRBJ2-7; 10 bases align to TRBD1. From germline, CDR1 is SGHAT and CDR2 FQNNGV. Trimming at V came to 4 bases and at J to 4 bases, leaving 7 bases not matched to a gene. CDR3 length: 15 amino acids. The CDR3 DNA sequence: TGTGCCAGCAGCTCAATGGGGACAGGGGAATACGAGCAGTACTTC. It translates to CASSSMGTGEYEQYF.

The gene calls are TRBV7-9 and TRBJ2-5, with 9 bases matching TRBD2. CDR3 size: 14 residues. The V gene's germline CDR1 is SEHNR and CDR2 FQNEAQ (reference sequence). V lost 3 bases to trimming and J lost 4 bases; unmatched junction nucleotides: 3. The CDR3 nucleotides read TGTGCCAGCAGCTTCGGAGCGGGGGGAGAGACCCAGTACTTC. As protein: CASSFGAGGETQYF.

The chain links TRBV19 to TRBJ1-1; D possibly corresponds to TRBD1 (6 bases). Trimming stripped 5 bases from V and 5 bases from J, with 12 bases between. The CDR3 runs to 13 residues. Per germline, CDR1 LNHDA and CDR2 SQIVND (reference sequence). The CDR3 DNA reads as TGTGCCAGTAGTTTCGGGGGGCGAACTGAAGCTTTCTTT. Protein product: CASSFGGRTEAFF.

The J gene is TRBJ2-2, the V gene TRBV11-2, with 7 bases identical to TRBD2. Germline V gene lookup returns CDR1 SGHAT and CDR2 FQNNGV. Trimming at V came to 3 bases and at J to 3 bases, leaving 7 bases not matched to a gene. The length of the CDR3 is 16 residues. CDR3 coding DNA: TGTGCCAGCAGCTTCAACCGGGACTACCACACCGGGGAGCTGTTTTTT. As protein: CASSFNRDYHTGELFF.

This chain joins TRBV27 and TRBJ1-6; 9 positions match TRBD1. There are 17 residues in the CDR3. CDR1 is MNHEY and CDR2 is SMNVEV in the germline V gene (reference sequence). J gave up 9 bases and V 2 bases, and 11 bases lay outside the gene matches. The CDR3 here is CASSLPIGTGFPSPLHF. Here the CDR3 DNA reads TGTGCCAGCAGTTTACCGATAGGGACAGGGTTTCCTTCACCCCTCCACTTT.

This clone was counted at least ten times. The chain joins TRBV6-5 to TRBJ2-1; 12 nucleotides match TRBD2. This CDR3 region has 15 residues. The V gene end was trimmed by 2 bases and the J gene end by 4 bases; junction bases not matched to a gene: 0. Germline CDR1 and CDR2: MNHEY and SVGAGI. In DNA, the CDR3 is TGTGCCAGCAGTTACGGGACTAGCGGGTACAATGAGCAGTTCTTC. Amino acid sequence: CASSYGTSGYNEQFF.

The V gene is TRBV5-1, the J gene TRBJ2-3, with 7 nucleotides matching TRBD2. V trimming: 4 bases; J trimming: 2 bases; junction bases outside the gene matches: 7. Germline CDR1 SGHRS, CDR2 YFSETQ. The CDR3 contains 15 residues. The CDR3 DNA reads TGCGCCAGCAGCCCGATCAGCGGGGCCACAGATACGCAGTATTTT. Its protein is CASSPISGATDTQYF. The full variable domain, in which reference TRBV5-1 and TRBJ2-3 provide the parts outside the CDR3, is KAGVTQTPRYLIKTRGQQVTLSCSPISGHRSVSWYQQTPGQGLQFLFEYFSETQRNKGNFPGRFSGRQFSNSRSEMNVSTLELGDSALYLCASSPISGATDTQYFGPGTRLTVL.

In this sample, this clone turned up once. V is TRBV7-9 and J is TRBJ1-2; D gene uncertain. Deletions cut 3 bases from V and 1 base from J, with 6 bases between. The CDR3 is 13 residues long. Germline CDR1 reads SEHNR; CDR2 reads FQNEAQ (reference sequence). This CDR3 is CASSFSGNYGYTF. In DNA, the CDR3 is TGTGCCAGCAGCTTTTCGGGTAACTATGGCTACACCTTC.

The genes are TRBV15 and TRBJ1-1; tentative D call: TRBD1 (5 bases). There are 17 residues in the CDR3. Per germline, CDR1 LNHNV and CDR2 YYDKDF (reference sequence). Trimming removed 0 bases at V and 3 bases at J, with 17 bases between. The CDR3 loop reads CATSRDWGREGDTEAFF. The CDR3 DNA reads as TGTGCCACCAGCAGAGATTGGGGCAGGGAAGGTGACACTGAAGCTTTCTTT.

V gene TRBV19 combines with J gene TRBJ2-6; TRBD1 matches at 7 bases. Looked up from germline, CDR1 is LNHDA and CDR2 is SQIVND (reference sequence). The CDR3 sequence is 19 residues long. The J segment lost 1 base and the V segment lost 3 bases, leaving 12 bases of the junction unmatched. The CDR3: CASSIPSKGAGSGANVLTF. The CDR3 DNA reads TGTGCCAGTAGTATTCCCTCCAAGGGGGCGGGTTCTGGGGCCAACGTCCTGACTTTC.

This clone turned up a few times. In DNA form, the CDR3 reads TGTGCCAGCAGCTTGGGTCTATATGGCTACACCTTC. It encodes CASSLGLYGYTF. V and J are TRBV5-5 and TRBJ1-2, with D hard to call. Germline V CDR1 and CDR2: SGHKS, YYEKEE (reference sequence). V gave up 0 bases and J gave up 5 bases, with 5 bases separating them. The CDR3 loop spans 12 amino acids.

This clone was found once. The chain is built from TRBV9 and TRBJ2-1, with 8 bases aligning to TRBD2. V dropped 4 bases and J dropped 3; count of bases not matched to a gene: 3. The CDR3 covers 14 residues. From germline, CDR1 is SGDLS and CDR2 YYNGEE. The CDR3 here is CASSHSGDYNEQFF. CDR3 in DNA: TGTGCCAGCAGCCATAGCGGGGACTACAATGAGCAGTTCTTC.

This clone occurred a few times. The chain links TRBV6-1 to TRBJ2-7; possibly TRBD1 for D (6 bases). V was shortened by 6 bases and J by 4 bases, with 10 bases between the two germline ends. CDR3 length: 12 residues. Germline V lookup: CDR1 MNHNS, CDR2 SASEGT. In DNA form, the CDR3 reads TGTGCCAGCAGGAAGGACAGTTACGAGCAGTACTTC. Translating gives CASRKDSYEQYF.

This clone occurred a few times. CDR3 loop: CASSLAASDNEQFF. For the CDR3, the DNA is TGCGCCAGCAGCTTGGCCGCCTCAGACAATGAGCAGTTCTTC. The chain carries TRBV5-1 and TRBJ2-1; D call uncertain. The CDR3 extends over 14 amino acids. In germline, CDR1 is SGHRS, CDR2 YFSETQ. The V gene lost 0 bases and the J gene lost 5 bases, with 9 bases spanning the gap.

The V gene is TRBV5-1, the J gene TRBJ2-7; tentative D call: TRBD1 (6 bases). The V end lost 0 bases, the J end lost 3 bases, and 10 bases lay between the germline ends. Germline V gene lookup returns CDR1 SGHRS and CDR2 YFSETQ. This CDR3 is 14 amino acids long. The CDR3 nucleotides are TGCGCCAGCAGCTTGGTTACAGGGAACTACGAGCAGTACTTC. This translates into CASSLVTGNYEQYF.

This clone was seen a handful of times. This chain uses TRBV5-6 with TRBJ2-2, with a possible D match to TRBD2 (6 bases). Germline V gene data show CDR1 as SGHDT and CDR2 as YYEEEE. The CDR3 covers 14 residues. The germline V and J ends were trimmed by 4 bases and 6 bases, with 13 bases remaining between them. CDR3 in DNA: TGTGCCAGCAGCCGGGAGTACGGGGCCGGGGAGCTGTTTTTT. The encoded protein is CASSREYGAGELFF.

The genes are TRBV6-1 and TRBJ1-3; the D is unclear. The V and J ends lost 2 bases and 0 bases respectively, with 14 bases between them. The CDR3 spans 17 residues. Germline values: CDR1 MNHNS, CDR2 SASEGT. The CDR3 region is CASSERGIRSSGNTIYF. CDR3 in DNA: TGTGCCAGCAGTGAACGCGGGATACGGAGCTCTGGAAACACCATATATTTT.

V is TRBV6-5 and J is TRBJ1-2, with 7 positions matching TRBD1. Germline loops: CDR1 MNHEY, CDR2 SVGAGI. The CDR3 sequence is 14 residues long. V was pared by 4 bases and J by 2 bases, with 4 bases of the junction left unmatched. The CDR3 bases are TGTGCCAGCAGTTGGGTACAGGGGAACTATGGCTACACCTTC. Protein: CASSWVQGNYGYTF.

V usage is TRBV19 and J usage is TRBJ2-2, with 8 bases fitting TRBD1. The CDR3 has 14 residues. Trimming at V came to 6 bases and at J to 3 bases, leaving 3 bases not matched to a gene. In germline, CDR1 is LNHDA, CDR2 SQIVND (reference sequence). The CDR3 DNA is TGTGCCAGTAGCCAGACAGGGGACACCGGGGAGCTGTTTTTT. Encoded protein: CASSQTGDTGELFF.

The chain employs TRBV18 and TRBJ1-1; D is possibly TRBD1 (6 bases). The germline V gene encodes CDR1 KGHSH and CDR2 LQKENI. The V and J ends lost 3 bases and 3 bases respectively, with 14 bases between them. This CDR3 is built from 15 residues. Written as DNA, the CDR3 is TGTGCCAGCTCACCTCTACAGAGACAGGACACTGAAGCTTTCTTT. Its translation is CASSPLQRQDTEAFF.

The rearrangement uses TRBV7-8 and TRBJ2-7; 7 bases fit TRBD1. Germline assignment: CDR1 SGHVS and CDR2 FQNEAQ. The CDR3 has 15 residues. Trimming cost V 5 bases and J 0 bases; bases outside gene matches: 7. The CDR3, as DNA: TGTGCCAGCAGCCGCCTAGGGGGCTACTCCTACGAGCAGTACTTC. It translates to CASSRLGGYSYEQYF.

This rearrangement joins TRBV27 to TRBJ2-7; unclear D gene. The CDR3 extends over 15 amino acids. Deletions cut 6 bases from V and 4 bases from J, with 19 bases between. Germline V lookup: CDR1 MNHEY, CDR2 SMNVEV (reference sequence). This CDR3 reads CASSLTEVPLYEQYF. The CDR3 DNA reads TGTGCCAGCAGCCTAACCGAAGTCCCTTTATACGAGCAGTACTTC.